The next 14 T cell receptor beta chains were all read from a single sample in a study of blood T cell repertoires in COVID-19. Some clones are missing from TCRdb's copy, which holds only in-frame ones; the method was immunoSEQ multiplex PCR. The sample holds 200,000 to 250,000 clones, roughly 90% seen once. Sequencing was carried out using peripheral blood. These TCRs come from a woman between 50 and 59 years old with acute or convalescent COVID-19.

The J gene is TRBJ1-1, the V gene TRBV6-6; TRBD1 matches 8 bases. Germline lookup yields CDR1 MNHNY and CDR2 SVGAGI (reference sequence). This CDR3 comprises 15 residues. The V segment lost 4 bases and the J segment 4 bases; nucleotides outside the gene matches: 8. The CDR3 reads CASSSFDRGRTEAFF. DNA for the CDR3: TGTGCCAGCAGTTCATTCGACAGGGGACGCACTGAAGCTTTCTTT.

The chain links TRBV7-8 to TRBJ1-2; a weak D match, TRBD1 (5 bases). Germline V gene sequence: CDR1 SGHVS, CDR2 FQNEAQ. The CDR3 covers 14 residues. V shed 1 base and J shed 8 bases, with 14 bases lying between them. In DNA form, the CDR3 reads TGTGCCAGCAGCTTAGATGGGGCGGTCTGGGGCTACACCTTC. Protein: CASSLDGAVWGYTF.

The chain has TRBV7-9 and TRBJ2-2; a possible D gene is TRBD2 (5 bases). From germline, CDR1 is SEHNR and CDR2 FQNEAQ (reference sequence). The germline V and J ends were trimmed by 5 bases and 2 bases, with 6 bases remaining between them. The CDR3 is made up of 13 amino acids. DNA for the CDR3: TGTGCCAGCAGCAGACTAAACACCGGGGAGCTGTTTTTT. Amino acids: CASSRLNTGELFF.

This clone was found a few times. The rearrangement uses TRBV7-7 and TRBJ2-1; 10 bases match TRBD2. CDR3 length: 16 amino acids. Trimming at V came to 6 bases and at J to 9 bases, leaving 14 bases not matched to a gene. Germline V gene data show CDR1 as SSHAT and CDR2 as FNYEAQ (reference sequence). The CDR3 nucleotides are TGTGCCAGCAGTCCCTTCGTGAGCGGGAGGGCAGGTGAGCAGTTCTTC. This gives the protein CASSPFVSGRAGEQFF.

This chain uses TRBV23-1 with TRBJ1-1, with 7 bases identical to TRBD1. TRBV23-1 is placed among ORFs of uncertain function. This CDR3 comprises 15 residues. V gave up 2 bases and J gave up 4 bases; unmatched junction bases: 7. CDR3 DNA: TGCGCCAGCAGTCAAAGACAGGGCGGAGGCACTGAAGCTTTCTTT. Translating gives CASSQRQGGGTEAFF.

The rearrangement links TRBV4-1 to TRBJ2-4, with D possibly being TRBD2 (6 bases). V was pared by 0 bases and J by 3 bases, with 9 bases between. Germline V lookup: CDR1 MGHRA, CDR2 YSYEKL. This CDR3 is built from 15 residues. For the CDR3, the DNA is TGCGCCAGCAGCCAAGATGGCGGGGTCAAAAACATTCAGTACTTC. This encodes CASSQDGGVKNIQYF.

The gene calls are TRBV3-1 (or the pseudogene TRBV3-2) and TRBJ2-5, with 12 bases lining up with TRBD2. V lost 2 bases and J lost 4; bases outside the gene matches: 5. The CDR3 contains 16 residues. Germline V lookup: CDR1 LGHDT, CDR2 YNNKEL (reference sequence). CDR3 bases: TGTGCCAGCAGCCAACTAGCGGGGGGGCCCGGAGAGACCCAGTACTTC. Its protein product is CASSQLAGGPGETQYF.

The CDR3 spells CASSSGLFPGTQYF. CDR3 nucleotides: TGTGCCAGCAGCTCTGGACTGTTCCCGGGGACCCAGTACTTC. This chain joins TRBV6-6 and TRBJ2-5; TRBD2 might be the D (5 bases). V was clipped by 6 bases and J by 7 bases, with 18 bases between them. The CDR3 sequence is 14 residues long. Germline CDR1 and CDR2: MNHNY and SVGAGI (reference sequence).

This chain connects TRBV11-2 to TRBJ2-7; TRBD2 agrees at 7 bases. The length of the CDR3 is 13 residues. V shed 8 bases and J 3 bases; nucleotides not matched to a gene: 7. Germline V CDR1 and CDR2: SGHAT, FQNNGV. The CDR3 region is CASGGAGLYEQYF. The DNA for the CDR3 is TGTGCCAGCGGAGGAGCGGGACTCTACGAGCAGTACTTC.

The CDR3 sequence is CASRRQDQETQYF. For the CDR3, the DNA is TGTGCCAGCAGAAGACAAGACCAAGAGACCCAGTACTTC. The rearrangement joins TRBV12-3 or TRBV12-4 to TRBJ2-5; the D is unclear. The CDR3 covers 13 residues. V was trimmed by 6 bases and J by 0 bases, leaving 8 bases between them.

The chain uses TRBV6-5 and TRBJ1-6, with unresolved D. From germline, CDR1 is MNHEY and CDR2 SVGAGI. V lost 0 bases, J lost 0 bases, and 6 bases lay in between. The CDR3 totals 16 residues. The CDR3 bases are TGTGCCAGCAGTTACTCGGCCAGCTCCTATAATTCACCCCTCCACTTT. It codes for CASSYSASSYNSPLHF.

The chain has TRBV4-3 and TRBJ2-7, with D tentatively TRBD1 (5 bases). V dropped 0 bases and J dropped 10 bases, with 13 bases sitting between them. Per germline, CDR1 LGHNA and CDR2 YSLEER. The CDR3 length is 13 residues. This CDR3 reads CASSQDVPGIQYF. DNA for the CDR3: TGCGCCAGCAGCCAAGACGTCCCAGGGATTCAGTACTTC.

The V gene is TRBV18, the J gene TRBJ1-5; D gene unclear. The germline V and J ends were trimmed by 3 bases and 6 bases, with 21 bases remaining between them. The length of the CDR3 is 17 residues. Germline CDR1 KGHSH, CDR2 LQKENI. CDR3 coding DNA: TGTGCCAGCTCACCCCCGTCGGGATCCAGAGATAGTCAGCCCCAGCATTTT. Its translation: CASSPPSGSRDSQPQHF.

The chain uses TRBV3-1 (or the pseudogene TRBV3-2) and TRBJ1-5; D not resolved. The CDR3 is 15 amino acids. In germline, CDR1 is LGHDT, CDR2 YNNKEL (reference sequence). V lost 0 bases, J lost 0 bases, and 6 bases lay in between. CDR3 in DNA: TGTGCCAGCAGCCAAGAAAATAATAGCAATCAGCCCCAGCATTTT. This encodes CASSQENNSNQPQHF.